A selection of T cell receptor beta chains follows, all from one sample in a study of chemoradiotherapy in HPV16-positive cancers. The method was immunoSEQ multiplex PCR; TCRdb's version includes in-frame clones alone and lacks a portion of them. Of about 53,000 clones in the sample, around 90% were seen once. The sample was blood, taken from a patient who underwent chemoradiotherapy. These receptors were collected from a human donor with HPV-associated anogenital cancer. CDR3s include the opening cysteine and the closing phenylalanine or tryptophan. Each record gives: D gene, V gene, J gene, clone size, CDR3 DNA, CDR3 protein. A D gene is named only where the DNA matches it firmly. Part of the rows lack a size; the others show once, few, many or a class for expanded clones.

D: NA
V: TRBV2
J: TRBJ1-5
size: few
DNA: TGTGCCAGCAGTGATCAGGGATGGAATCAGCCCCAGCATTTT
CDR3: CASSDQGWNQPQHF

D: NA
V: TRBV18
J: TRBJ2-1
size: NA
DNA: TGTGCCAGCTCACCAGAGGGTTACAATGAGCAGTTCTTC
CDR3: CASSPEGYNEQFF

D: TRBD1
V: TRBV30
J: TRBJ1-5
size: NA
DNA: TGTGCCTGGAGTCCCACGGGACAGTTCAATCAGCCCCAGCATTTT
CDR3: CAWSPTGQFNQPQHF

D: NA
V: TRBV4-2
J: TRBJ1-6
size: NA
DNA: TGTGCCAGCAGCCAAGAGTATTCACCCCTCCACTTT
CDR3: CASSQEYSPLHF

D: TRBD2
V: TRBV7-9
J: TRBJ2-3
size: NA
DNA: TGTGCCAGCATGTTAGCGGGAAGTACAGATACGCAGTATTTT
CDR3: CASMLAGSTDTQYF

D: NA
V: TRBV9
J: TRBJ1-6
size: NA
DNA: TGTGCCAGCAGCGTAGTACTGGACTGGGATTCACCCCTCCACTTT
CDR3: CASSVVLDWDSPLHF

D: NA
V: TRBV7-6
J: TRBJ2-2
size: NA
DNA: TGTGCCAGCAGCTTAAGTACAGGGCGGGGTACCGGGGAGCTGTTTTTT
CDR3: CASSLSTGRGTGELFF

D: TRBD1
V: TRBV29-1
J: TRBJ2-7
size: NA
DNA: TGCAGCGTTGGGGACAGCGAGCAGTACTTC
CDR3: CSVGDSEQYF

D: NA
V: TRBV7-8
J: TRBJ2-7
size: NA
DNA: TGTGCCAGCAGCCCCAGTATAGACGTCGGCTACTACGAGCAGTACTTC
CDR3: CASSPSIDVGYYEQYF

D: NA
V: TRBV11-2
J: TRBJ1-2
size: few
DNA: TGTGCCAGCAAGAAGGCCGGCGCTAACTATGGCTACACCTTC
CDR3: CASKKAGANYGYTF

D: TRBD2
V: TRBV15
J: TRBJ2-1
size: once
DNA: TGTGCCACCAGCAGCGGGACTAGCGGTTCCTACAATGAGCAGTTCTTC
CDR3: CATSSGTSGSYNEQFF

D: NA
V: TRBV5-4
J: TRBJ2-1
size: NA
DNA: TGTGCCAGCAGCTCACGGACTGGCAACAATGAGCAGTTCTTC
CDR3: CASSSRTGNNEQFF

D: NA
V: TRBV6-5
J: TRBJ2-7
size: few
DNA: TGTGCCAGCAGCTCTCCCTCTAGCGAGCAGTACTTC
CDR3: CASSSPSSEQYF

D: TRBD1
V: TRBV7-9
J: TRBJ1-2
size: once
DNA: TGTGCCAGCAGCCTCGAACAGGGGGCGGGTGGCTACACCTTC
CDR3: CASSLEQGAGGYTF

D: TRBD1
V: TRBV7-2
J: TRBJ2-2
size: NA
DNA: TGTGCCAGCAGCTTCCGAACAGGGGGCGGATACACCGGGGAGCTGTTTTTT
CDR3: CASSFRTGGGYTGELFF

D: TRBD1
V: TRBV6-6
J: TRBJ2-7
size: NA
DNA: TGTGCCAGCACCGACAGGGGGGGTCCCTACGAGCAGTACTTC
CDR3: CASTDRGGPYEQYF

D: NA
V: TRBV30
J: TRBJ1-2
size: NA
DNA: TGTGCCTGGAGTATCCGGGTTGGGGAATATGGCTACACCTTC
CDR3: CAWSIRVGEYGYTF

D: TRBD1
V: TRBV7-2
J: TRBJ1-1
size: NA
DNA: TGTGCCAGCAGCTCCGGGACAGGGGGGTTAGCTTTCTTT
CDR3: CASSSGTGGLAFF

D: NA
V: TRBV19
J: TRBJ1-2
size: NA
DNA: TGTGCCAGTACTCCTTATCCAGGGCACCGAGAAAACTATGGCTACACCTTC
CDR3: CASTPYPGHRENYGYTF

D: TRBD1
V: TRBV5-1
J: TRBJ1-2
size: NA
DNA: TGCGCCAGCAGCCAGACAGGGGATTTGGTCGATGGCTACACCTTC
CDR3: CASSQTGDLVDGYTF

D: NA
V: TRBV29-1
J: TRBJ2-6
size: NA
DNA: TGCAGCGCAGGCTCTGGGGCCAACGTCCTGACTTTC
CDR3: CSAGSGANVLTF

D: TRBD1
V: TRBV4-3
J: TRBJ1-5
size: NA
DNA: TGCGCCAGCAGCCAAGGAACGCAGGACAGGGGTCTGGGGCCCCAGCATTTT
CDR3: CASSQGTQDRGLGPQHF

D: TRBD1
V: TRBV4-1
J: TRBJ2-7
size: NA
DNA: TGCGCCAGCAGCCAAGCCCGGGACAGAGACTACGAGCAGTACTTC
CDR3: CASSQARDRDYEQYF

D: TRBD1
V: TRBV5-4
J: TRBJ1-2
size: NA
DNA: TGTGCCAGCAGCTTGGCCGGGCAGGGGGTCTGGGGCTATGGCTACACCTTC
CDR3: CASSLAGQGVWGYGYTF

D: TRBD1
V: TRBV19
J: TRBJ1-2
size: NA
DNA: TGTGCCAGTAGTATAAGGGTGAGAGGACAGGGCACCACCAACTATGGCTACACCTTC
CDR3: CASSIRVRGQGTTNYGYTF

D: NA
V: TRBV7-2
J: TRBJ2-7
size: NA
DNA: TGTGCCAGCAGCTCAGGCCCGTCCTCCTACGAGCAGTACTTC
CDR3: CASSSGPSSYEQYF

D: NA
V: TRBV5-1
J: TRBJ1-4
size: NA
DNA: TGCGCCAGCAGTCGTGTGGGGAACAGGCTAAATGAAAAACTGTTTTTT
CDR3: CASSRVGNRLNEKLFF

D: NA
V: TRBV15
J: TRBJ2-2
size: once
DNA: TGTGCCACCAGCCCGAACACCGGGGAGCTGTTTTTT
CDR3: CATSPNTGELFF

D: TRBD1
V: TRBV29-1
J: TRBJ2-7
size: NA
DNA: TGCAGCGTTAGGACAGGGGGGGGGTACGAGCAGTACTTC
CDR3: CSVRTGGGYEQYF

D: NA
V: TRBV19
J: TRBJ1-2
size: NA
DNA: TGTGCCAGTAGTATATCAGGGTCCAACTATGGCTACACCTTC
CDR3: CASSISGSNYGYTF

D: NA
V: TRBV21-1
J: TRBJ2-5
size: few
DNA: TGTGCCAGCAGCTCGGTGCGGGGGATCCTAAAGGAGACCCAGTACTTC
CDR3: CASSSVRGILKETQYF

D: NA
V: TRBV9
J: TRBJ2-3
size: NA
DNA: TGTGCCAGCAGCGTACGGGGGGCTGGCACAGATACGCAGTATTTT
CDR3: CASSVRGAGTDTQYF

D: NA
V: TRBV2
J: TRBJ1-1
size: NA
DNA: TGTGCCAGCAAGGGGGTCGGGCGCGGCACTGAAGCTTTCTTT
CDR3: CASKGVGRGTEAFF

D: NA
V: TRBV29-1
J: TRBJ1-1
size: NA
DNA: TGCAGCTCGAGGGGGAGAAAAAAAAATTCGAACACTGAAGCTTTCTTT
CDR3: CSSRGRKKNSNTEAFF

D: TRBD2
V: TRBV10-3
J: TRBJ2-1
size: NA
DNA: TGTGCCATCAGTGAGTCAGCGGGAGGAGGGTACAATGAGCAGTTCTTC
CDR3: CAISESAGGGYNEQFF

D: TRBD2
V: TRBV11-2
J: TRBJ2-1
size: NA
DNA: TGTGCCAGCAGCCGACTAGCGGGACCTCCTAGCTCCTACAATGAGCAGTTCTTC
CDR3: CASSRLAGPPSSYNEQFF

D: TRBD1
V: TRBV29-1
J: TRBJ2-1
size: once
DNA: TGCAGCGTTCATGGGGGGGGACAGGGAAAGAGTGAGCAGTTCTTC
CDR3: CSVHGGGQGKSEQFF

D: NA
V: TRBV4-2
J: TRBJ1-4
size: NA
DNA: TGTGCCAGCAGCCAAGTAGGCTCCTTTAATGAAAAACTGTTTTTT
CDR3: CASSQVGSFNEKLFF

D: TRBD2
V: TRBV27
J: TRBJ2-1
size: NA
DNA: TGTGCCAGCAGTTTGGTTTATCAGGTGGGACTAGCGGGGAATGAGCAGTTCTTC
CDR3: CASSLVYQVGLAGNEQFF

D: NA
V: TRBV19
J: TRBJ1-1
size: NA
DNA: TGTGCCAGTAGTATAGGAAAGCAGGGGGAAGCTTTCTTT
CDR3: CASSIGKQGEAFF

D: TRBD1
V: TRBV18
J: TRBJ1-2
size: NA
DNA: TGTGCCAGCTCACCGGACAGGGGCAATGGCTACACCTTC
CDR3: CASSPDRGNGYTF

D: NA
V: TRBV7-9
J: TRBJ2-3
size: NA
DNA: TGTGCCGGGAGCGGCGCTAGCACAGATACGCAGTATTTT
CDR3: CAGSGASTDTQYF

D: TRBD1
V: TRBV7-2
J: TRBJ2-7
size: NA
DNA: TGTGCCAGCAGCTTAGTTTACAGGACAGGGTACTACGAGCAGTACTTC
CDR3: CASSLVYRTGYYEQYF

D: TRBD1
V: TRBV29-1
J: TRBJ2-5
size: NA
DNA: TGCAGCGTAGGTACCGGGACAGGGGTGGAAGAGACCCAGTACTTC
CDR3: CSVGTGTGVEETQYF

D: TRBD1
V: TRBV7-3
J: TRBJ1-1
size: NA
DNA: TGTGCCAGCAGCTCAGGACAGGCGAACACTGAAGCTTTCTTT
CDR3: CASSSGQANTEAFF

D: NA
V: TRBV25-1
J: TRBJ2-1
size: NA
DNA: TGTGCCAGCAGTGATAGCAATGAGCAGTTCTTC
CDR3: CASSDSNEQFF

D: TRBD1
V: TRBV7-2
J: TRBJ1-2
size: NA
DNA: TGTGCCAGCAGCATAGACAGGGCGGGTGGCTACACCTTC
CDR3: CASSIDRAGGYTF

D: TRBD2
V: TRBV7-3
J: TRBJ2-1
size: NA
DNA: TGTGCCAGCAGCTTAAGGGTTAGCGGGAGCTACAATGAGCAGTTCTTC
CDR3: CASSLRVSGSYNEQFF

D: NA
V: TRBV6-1
J: TRBJ2-5
size: NA
DNA: TGTGCCAGCAGTGAGGTGAAGACCCAGTACTTC
CDR3: CASSEVKTQYF

D: TRBD1
V: TRBV7-9
J: TRBJ1-5
size: NA
DNA: TGTGCCAGCAGCTGGGGACAGGGAAAACAGCCCCAGCATTTT
CDR3: CASSWGQGKQPQHF

D: NA
V: TRBV27
J: TRBJ2-2
size: NA
DNA: TGTGCCAGCTGGACCGGAGACACCGGGGAGCTGTTTTTT
CDR3: CASWTGDTGELFF

D: NA
V: TRBV30
J: TRBJ2-3
size: NA
DNA: TGTGCCTGGAGTTCTCCCGGTGGCCGCGCAGATACGCAGTATTTT
CDR3: CAWSSPGGRADTQYF

D: NA
V: TRBV6-5
J: TRBJ2-5
size: NA
DNA: TGTGCCAGCACCGCCTCCGGGGGAGGAGAGACCCAGTACTTC
CDR3: CASTASGGGETQYF

D: NA
V: TRBV11-2
J: TRBJ2-7
size: once
DNA: TGTGCCAGCAGCTTAGCGACGGCTTACGAGCAGTACTTC
CDR3: CASSLATAYEQYF

D: NA
V: TRBV5-1
J: TRBJ1-4
size: once
DNA: TGCGCCAGCAGCCCGCGTGGGGCGGCTAATGAAAAACTGTTTTTT
CDR3: CASSPRGAANEKLFF